This TCR beta chain was captured in a study of identical twins. Study findings and constraints: Cord blood beta clonotypes present at high abundance carried fewer insertions; no such pattern appeared in memory repertoires.

In TCRdb, the 5' RACE reads were re-called with MiXCR into one record per CDR3 protein. The sample yields 750,000 to 950,000 distinct CDR3 sequences, 12% seen once. The CDR3 has 15 residues. The V segment lost 3 bases and the J segment 6 bases; nucleotides outside the gene matches: 5. Germline-derived CDR1 and CDR2 are MNHEY and SMNVEV (reference sequence). This clonotype was recorded a few times. The antigen is undetermined. These data were also reused for a study on yellow fever vaccine responses in identical twins.

Material for sequencing was PBMCs. The TCR was taken from a woman in her late teens or twenties in good health. This chain uses TRBV27 with TRBJ2-2, with 9 positions matching TRBD1. The CDR3 protein is CASSFDRGVPGELFF. CDR3 nucleotides: TGTGCCAGCAGTTTTGACAGGGGGGTACCCGGGGAGCTGTTTTTT.